One sample yielded the 21 T cell receptor beta chains listed below, sequenced in a study of identical twins. MiXCR, applied by TCRdb to the 5' RACE reads, yields one record per CDR3 protein. This table has fewer than 650,000 distinct CDR3 sequences, more than 9% appearing once. The sample was also reused in another study, on yellow fever vaccine responses in identical twins.

Sequencing was carried out using PBMCs. Receptors were obtained from a woman younger than 30 in good health.

In its sample, this clonotype was seen a few times. The rearrangement uses TRBV20-1 and TRBJ2-1; 11 bases line up with TRBD2. Germline V gene sequence: CDR1 DFQATT, CDR2 SNEGSKA (reference sequence). Unmatched junction bases numbered 16, after V lost 7 bases and J lost 2 bases. CDR3 size: 18 residues. CDR3 DNA: TGCAGTGTTCAGAGGGGGGGGCTGACTAGCGGGACCTACAATGAGCAGTTCTTC. Its protein product is CSVQRGGLTSGTYNEQFF.

This clonotype was recorded at least ten times. This chain links TRBV5-1 with TRBJ1-1, with TRBD1 matching over 8 bases. The junction had 8 bases not matched to a gene; V was cut back by 4 bases and J by 0 bases. CDR1 and CDR2 from the germline V gene are SGHRS and YFSETQ. The CDR3 sequence is 16 residues long. The CDR3 spells CASSAGQGPMNTEAFF. CDR3 coding DNA: TGCGCCAGCAGCGCTGGACAGGGCCCGATGAACACTGAAGCTTTCTTT.

Only a few counts were recorded for this clonotype. V is TRBV5-5 and J is TRBJ2-4; 9 bases are shared with TRBD1. CDR1 is SGHKS, CDR2 YYEKEE, per germline (reference sequence). The CDR3 consists of 14 residues. The V gene end was trimmed by 3 bases and the J gene end by 8 bases; junction bases not matched to a gene: 6. Here the CDR3 reads CASSWGTGNDIQYF. CDR3 DNA sequence: TGTGCCAGCAGCTGGGGGACAGGGAATGACATTCAGTACTTC.

The V and J genes are TRBV20-1 and TRBJ2-3; 8 nucleotides match TRBD2. The V segment lost 6 bases and the J segment 4 bases; nucleotides outside the gene matches: 12. This CDR3 comprises 15 residues. Germline CDR1 DFQATT, CDR2 SNEGSKA (reference sequence). CDR3 nucleotide sequence: TGCAGTGCCCGCGGCTCTAGCGGGCTATCAGATACGCAGTATTTT. This sequence encodes CSARGSSGLSDTQYF.

The chain carries TRBV6-1 and TRBJ1-2; 7 bases are a match to TRBD1. Germline CDR1 reads MNHNS; CDR2 reads SASEGT. Trimming removed 6 bases from V and 4 bases from J; junction bases left unmatched: 20. This CDR3 spans 18 amino acids. DNA of the CDR3: TGTGCCAGCAGCCGACCTATAAGACAGGGCTTCCCTTTCTATGGCTACACCTTC. It codes for CASSRPIRQGFPFYGYTF.

The chain combines TRBV12-3 or TRBV12-4 with TRBJ2-3; no clear D. The CDR3 is 16 amino acids. Trimming took 9 bases from V and 2 from J, leaving 21 bases between them. CDR3 coding DNA: TGTGCCAGTCCCGCCCGGTACCCAGATTCCACAGATACGCAGTATTTT. It yields the protein CASPARYPDSTDTQYF.

This clonotype turned up a few times. V is TRBV20-1 and J is TRBJ1-6; no definite D call. Germline V lookup: CDR1 DFQATT, CDR2 SNEGSKA (reference sequence). V was trimmed by 3 bases and J by 10 bases, leaving 13 bases between them. The CDR3 sequence is 13 residues long. For the CDR3, the DNA is TGCAGTGCTAGTATCAGCCGGTCCTCACCCCTCCACTTT. Translating it yields CSASISRSSPLHF.

The rearrangement joins TRBV6-1 to TRBJ2-5; no reliable D call. CDR3 length: 15 residues. The germline V gene encodes CDR1 MNHNS and CDR2 SASEGT. Trimming removed 7 bases at V and 4 bases at J, with 19 bases between. The CDR3 reads CASNLAVQKRETQYF. Written as DNA, the CDR3 is TGTGCCAGCAACCTCGCCGTACAGAAGCGAGAGACCCAGTACTTC.

The chain recombines TRBV5-1 with TRBJ2-7; D remains unclear. The V gene lost 6 bases and the J gene lost 0 bases, with 13 bases spanning the gap. The CDR3 extends over 14 amino acids. CDR1 is SGHRS and CDR2 is YFSETQ in the germline V gene. CDR3 sequence: CASTPTRASYEQYF. CDR3 bases: TGCGCCAGCACCCCAACAAGGGCCTCCTACGAGCAGTACTTC.

The sample holds many counts of this clonotype. The chain links TRBV7-9 to TRBJ2-1; no firm D call. CDR1 SEHNR and CDR2 FQNEAQ come from the germline V gene (reference sequence). Deletions cut 4 bases from V and 10 bases from J, with 8 bases between. CDR3 length: 11 residues. The CDR3 sequence: CASSYLGEQFF. For the CDR3, the DNA is TGTGCCAGCAGCTACCTCGGGGAGCAGTTCTTC.

The gene calls are TRBV3-1 and TRBJ1-6; D call uncertain. Trimming removed 4 bases at V and 6 bases at J, with 13 bases between. The germline V gene encodes CDR1 LGHDT and CDR2 YNNKEL (reference sequence). The CDR3 is 15 residues long. The CDR3 bases are TGTGCCAGCAGCCGTGGTTGGGCGTCTAATTCACCCCTCCACTTT. It yields the protein CASSRGWASNSPLHF.

This sequence joins TRBV7-2 and TRBJ2-3; 7 bases line up with TRBD2. The CDR3 is 13 amino acids. CDR1 and CDR2 from the germline V gene are SGHTA and FQGNSA. V was pared by 10 bases and J by 2 bases, with 6 bases of the junction left unmatched. CDR3 in amino acids: CATKRDYTDTQYF. The CDR3 region has the DNA TGTGCCACAAAGAGGGACTACACAGATACGCAGTATTTT. The complete variable domain, with remaining parts taken from reference TRBV7-2 and TRBJ2-3, reads GAGVSQSPSNKVTEKGKDVELRCDPISGHTALYWYRQSLGQGLEFLIYFQGNSAPDKSGLPSDRFSAERTGGSVSTLTIQRTQQEDSAVYLCATKRDYTDTQYFGPGTRLTVL.

This clonotype showed up just a few times. The chain uses TRBV10-3 and TRBJ2-3, with D perhaps matching TRBD1 (5 bases). This CDR3 has 15 residues. Per the germline V gene, CDR1 is ENHRY and CDR2 is SYGVKD. Trimming stripped 3 bases from V and 2 bases from J, with 12 bases between. CDR3 loop: CAISEPTDPTDTQYF. CDR3 sequence (DNA): TGTGCCATCAGTGAACCGACAGACCCCACAGATACGCAGTATTTT.

This clonotype was detected a few times. The V and J genes are TRBV28 and TRBJ2-7; 12 bases match TRBD2. The CDR3 length is 16 residues. Germline V gene data show CDR1 as MDHEN and CDR2 as SYDVKM. V lost 6 bases and J lost 6; bases outside the gene matches: 12. CDR3 sequence (DNA): TGTGCCAGCAGGGAGCTGGTGGGACTAGCGGGTCCCGAGCAGTACTTC. Translating it yields CASRELVGLAGPEQYF.

In its sample, this clonotype was seen a few times. V usage is TRBV7-9 and J usage is TRBJ2-3; TRBD2 might be the D (6 bases). CDR1 is SEHNR and CDR2 is FQNEAQ in the germline V gene (reference sequence). With 1 base removed from V and 9 bases from J, the gap between germline ends came to 14 bases. The CDR3 runs to 14 residues. DNA for the CDR3: TGTGCCAGCAGCTTAGGACTAGTGACCCAGACGCAGTATTTT. Translated, it gives CASSLGLVTQTQYF.

The chain's CDR3 is CASSPLRGPYEQYF. In nucleotides, the CDR3 is TGTGCCAGCAGCCCACTCCGGGGACCCTACGAGCAGTACTTC. The chain has TRBV11-1 and TRBJ2-7, with D possibly called TRBD1 or TRBD2 (5 bases each). Germline CDR1 is SGHAT and CDR2 is FQDESV (reference sequence). This CDR3 contains 14 residues. V was clipped by 5 bases and J by 2 bases, with 13 bases between them. Complete variable domain (other parts from reference TRBV11-1 and TRBJ2-7): EAEVAQSPRYKITEKSQAVAFWCDPISGHATLYWYRQILGQGPELLVQFQDESVVDDSQLPKDRFSAERLKGVDSTLKIQPAELGDSAMYLCASSPLRGPYEQYFGPGTRLTVT.

This clonotype was seen ten or more times. In nucleotides, the CDR3 is TGTGCCAGCAGTCCTGGGACTAGCGGGGGGCAGGCAGATACGCAGTATTTT. Translating it yields CASSPGTSGGQADTQYF. The V call is TRBV6-1, the J call TRBJ2-3; 15 bases map to TRBD2. Germline lookup yields CDR1 MNHNS and CDR2 SASEGT. V lost 5 bases and J lost 4; bases outside the gene matches: 7. This CDR3 is 17 amino acids long.

The chain combines TRBV6-1 with TRBJ2-7; 12 nucleotides agree with TRBD2. The CDR3 spans 15 residues. V was pared by 10 bases and J by 4 bases, with 11 bases of the junction left unmatched. Germline CDR1 reads MNHNS; CDR2 reads SASEGT. The CDR3 sequence: CATRLAGVNHYEQYF. CDR3 coding DNA: TGTGCCACCAGACTAGCGGGAGTGAATCATTACGAGCAGTACTTC.

The chain links TRBV28 to TRBJ2-7; a weak D match, TRBD2 (6 bases). Trimming left V 3 bases short and J 11 bases short, with 14 bases between. Per the germline V gene, CDR1 is MDHEN and CDR2 is SYDVKM. The CDR3 extends over 12 amino acids. In nucleotides, the CDR3 is TGTGCCAGCAGTTTGGGGCCGGGAGAGAAGTACTTC. Protein product: CASSLGPGEKYF.

This chain connects TRBV7-2 to TRBJ2-1; unclear D gene. The CDR3 has 13 amino acids. CDR1 is SGHTA, CDR2 FQGNSA, per germline. V lost 0 bases, J lost 6 bases, and 6 bases lay in between. The CDR3 nucleotides are TGTGCCAGCAGCTTAGCGCTCGTCAATGAGCAGTTCTTC. Translation gives CASSLALVNEQFF.

This clonotype was counted between two and nine times. The chain employs TRBV11-2 and TRBJ2-5; D tentatively fits TRBD1 or TRBD2 (5 bases each). The ends were cut back, 7 bases at V and 7 bases at J, with 16 bases in the middle. There are 13 residues in the CDR3. Germline V lookup: CDR1 SGHAT, CDR2 FQNNGV. In DNA form, the CDR3 reads TGTGCCAGCAACTCTCAATTTGGGGGGACCCAGTACTTC. It codes for CASNSQFGGTQYF.